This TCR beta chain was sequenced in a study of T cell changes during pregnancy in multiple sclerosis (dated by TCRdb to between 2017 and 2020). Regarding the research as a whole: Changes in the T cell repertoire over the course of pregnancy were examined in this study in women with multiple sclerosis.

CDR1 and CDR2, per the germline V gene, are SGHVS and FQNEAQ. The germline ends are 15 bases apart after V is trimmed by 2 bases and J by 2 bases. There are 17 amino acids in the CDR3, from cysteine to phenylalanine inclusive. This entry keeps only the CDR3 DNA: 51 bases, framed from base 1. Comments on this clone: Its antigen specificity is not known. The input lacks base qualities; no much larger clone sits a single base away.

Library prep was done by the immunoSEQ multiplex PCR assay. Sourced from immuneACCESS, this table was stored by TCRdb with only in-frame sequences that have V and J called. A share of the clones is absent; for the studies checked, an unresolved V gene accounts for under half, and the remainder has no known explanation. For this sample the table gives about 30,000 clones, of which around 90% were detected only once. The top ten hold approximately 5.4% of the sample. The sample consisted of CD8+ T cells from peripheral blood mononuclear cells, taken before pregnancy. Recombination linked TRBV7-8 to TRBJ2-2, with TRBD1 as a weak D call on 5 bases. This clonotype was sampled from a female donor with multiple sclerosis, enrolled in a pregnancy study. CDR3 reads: CASSLPTGGVNTGELFF. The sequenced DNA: TGTGCCAGCAGCTTACCTACAGGCGGCGTAAACACCGGGGAGCTGTTTTTT.